These T cell receptor beta chains were read from a single sample in a study of blood T cell repertoires in COVID-19. The assay was immunoSEQ multiplex PCR, and TCRdb's table has in-frame clones only and misses some. The repertoire holds roughly 200,000 clones, with around nine tenths as singletons. Sequences were obtained from peripheral blood. The receptors come from a man in his fifties with COVID-19, enrolled during active disease. The CDR3 runs from the conserved cysteine through the conserved F or W. A D gene is named only where the DNA matches it firmly. Expanded clones get a size class; other rows say once, few or many, or leave the size out.

D gene: NA; clone size: NA; V gene: TRBV7-9; J gene: TRBJ2-7; CDR3 DNA: TGTGCCAGCAGCTTCTCACCCCCGGGACTCCCGCCGCGAGAGCAGTACTTC; CDR3 protein: CASSFSPPGLPPREQYF
D gene: NA; clone size: NA; V gene: TRBV3-1/TRBV3-2; J gene: TRBJ1-2; CDR3 DNA: TGTGCCAGCAGCCAAGACAGGGATTATGGCTACACCTTC; CDR3 protein: CASSQDRDYGYTF
D gene: NA; clone size: NA; V gene: TRBV25-1; J gene: TRBJ1-6; CDR3 DNA: TGTGCCAGCAGTGAGCTGGACCGGACAAATTCACCCCTCCACTTT; CDR3 protein: CASSELDRTNSPLHF
D gene: TRBD1; clone size: NA; V gene: TRBV5-6; J gene: TRBJ1-5; CDR3 DNA: TGTGCCAGCAGCTCGACAGGGGAAAATCAGCCCCAGCATTTT; CDR3 protein: CASSSTGENQPQHF
D gene: NA; clone size: NA; V gene: TRBV19; J gene: TRBJ1-2; CDR3 DNA: TGTGCCAGTGAGGCGGGGTATGGCTACACCTTC; CDR3 protein: CASEAGYGYTF
D gene: NA; clone size: NA; V gene: TRBV19; J gene: TRBJ2-5; CDR3 DNA: TGTGCCAGTAGTAACCTCCGGGATAGCGGAGAGACCCAGTACTTC; CDR3 protein: CASSNLRDSGETQYF
D gene: TRBD1; clone size: once; V gene: TRBV18; J gene: TRBJ2-5; CDR3 DNA: TGTGCCAGCTCACCACTTGGGCAGGGGGCCGGAGAGACCCAGTACTTC; CDR3 protein: CASSPLGQGAGETQYF
D gene: NA; clone size: NA; V gene: TRBV7-9; J gene: TRBJ1-5; CDR3 DNA: TGTGCCAGCAGCCCGAGGACAGATCAGCCCCAGCATTTT; CDR3 protein: CASSPRTDQPQHF
D gene: NA; clone size: NA; V gene: TRBV7-2; J gene: TRBJ2-3; CDR3 DNA: TGTGCCAGCAGCCTTCAAGGTGGGCAGGGCACAGATACGCAGTATTTT; CDR3 protein: CASSLQGGQGTDTQYF
D gene: TRBD1; clone size: NA; V gene: TRBV19; J gene: TRBJ1-5; CDR3 DNA: TGTGCCAGTAGTATCCGACAGGGGAACAGCAATCAGCCCCAGCATTTT; CDR3 protein: CASSIRQGNSNQPQHF
D gene: NA; clone size: NA; V gene: TRBV2; J gene: TRBJ2-2; CDR3 DNA: TGTGCCAGCAAGGACGGGAGTGGGGCGAACACCGGGGAGCTGTTTTTT; CDR3 protein: CASKDGSGANTGELFF
D gene: TRBD1; clone size: NA; V gene: TRBV18; J gene: TRBJ1-2; CDR3 DNA: TGTGCCAGCTCACCACTCACAGGGGATGGCTACACCTTC; CDR3 protein: CASSPLTGDGYTF
D gene: NA; clone size: NA; V gene: TRBV2; J gene: TRBJ2-2; CDR3 DNA: TGTGCCAGCAGTCCAGGGCCTTCCGGGGAGCTGTTTTTT; CDR3 protein: CASSPGPSGELFF
D gene: NA; clone size: NA; V gene: TRBV6-6; J gene: TRBJ2-2; CDR3 DNA: TGTGCCAGCATCTCGCAGGGGAACACCGGGGAGCTGTTTTTT; CDR3 protein: CASISQGNTGELFF
D gene: TRBD1; clone size: NA; V gene: TRBV7-2; J gene: TRBJ1-2; CDR3 DNA: TGTGCCAGCAGCTTAGACCCGACAGGGCATCAAGGCTACACCTTC; CDR3 protein: CASSLDPTGHQGYTF
D gene: NA; clone size: once; V gene: TRBV29-1; J gene: TRBJ2-5; CDR3 DNA: TGCAGCGTTTCTGGGACTCGGGAGACCCAGTACTTC; CDR3 protein: CSVSGTRETQYF
D gene: TRBD1; clone size: NA; V gene: TRBV5-5; J gene: TRBJ2-2; CDR3 DNA: TGTGCCAGCAGCTTCCAAGGGAGACAGGGAAGAACCGGGGAGCTGTTTTTT; CDR3 protein: CASSFQGRQGRTGELFF
D gene: TRBD2; clone size: NA; V gene: TRBV6-5; J gene: TRBJ2-3; CDR3 DNA: TGTGCCAGCAGTTACTCTTTAGCGGGAGTTGCAGATACGCAGTATTTT; CDR3 protein: CASSYSLAGVADTQYF
D gene: TRBD1; clone size: NA; V gene: TRBV27; J gene: TRBJ1-2; CDR3 DNA: TGTGCCAGCAGTTTATCTGACAGGGTAGCTCGCTACACCTTC; CDR3 protein: CASSLSDRVARYTF
D gene: TRBD1; clone size: NA; V gene: TRBV4-3; J gene: TRBJ1-4; CDR3 DNA: TGCGCCAGCAGCCAATTGGGGCAGGGGGCAGGGGAAAAACTGTTTTTT; CDR3 protein: CASSQLGQGAGEKLFF
D gene: TRBD2; clone size: NA; V gene: TRBV7-3; J gene: TRBJ2-5; CDR3 DNA: TGTGCCAGCAGCTTACTAGCGGGAGGGGGGCAAGAGACCCAGTACTTC; CDR3 protein: CASSLLAGGGQETQYF
D gene: TRBD1; clone size: NA; V gene: TRBV10-3; J gene: TRBJ1-1; CDR3 DNA: TGTGCCACCAAAAAGGGGACAGCGGCTGACACTGAAGCTTTCTTT; CDR3 protein: CATKKGTAADTEAFF
D gene: NA; clone size: NA; V gene: TRBV5-1; J gene: TRBJ2-7; CDR3 DNA: TGCGCCAGCAGCATCCGATCACAGGGTATGTGGGTCGAGCAGTACTTC; CDR3 protein: CASSIRSQGMWVEQYF
D gene: NA; clone size: NA; V gene: TRBV19; J gene: TRBJ2-6; CDR3 DNA: TGTGCCAGTAGTACGGGGTCCGGGGCCAACGTCCTGACTTTC; CDR3 protein: CASSTGSGANVLTF
D gene: NA; clone size: NA; V gene: TRBV18; J gene: TRBJ1-5; CDR3 DNA: TGTGCCAGCTCACCATCGCGGGTCTTGAGCAATCAGCCCCAGCATTTT; CDR3 protein: CASSPSRVLSNQPQHF